The T cell receptor (beta chain) described here comes from a study of blood T cell repertoires in COVID-19. Here immunoSEQ multiplex PCR was the method, and the copy in TCRdb shows in-frame clones only, minus some. The sample has some 64,000 clones, roughly 90% seen once. This clone was found once. Between the trimmed V and J ends, which lost 2 bases and 9 bases, there was a span of 13 bases. This CDR3 is built from 13 residues. Germline CDR1 is SGHTA and CDR2 is FQGNSA. The source is a man aged 50 to 60 with active COVID-19. V and J are TRBV7-2 and TRBJ2-5; tentatively, D is TRBD2 (5 bases). Material for sequencing was peripheral blood. The CDR3 sequence: CASSLQDLGAQYF. The CDR3 bases are TGTGCCAGCAGCTTACAAGACCTGGGAGCCCAGTACTTC.